The entry below gives a single T cell receptor (beta chain) sequence along with its context. The data were obtained in a study of blood T cell repertoires in COVID-19. The CDR3 contains 11 residues. Germline loops: CDR1 GTSNPN, CDR2 SVGIG (reference sequence). Trimming removed 5 bases from V and 7 bases from J, with 11 bases in between. The assay was immunoSEQ multiplex PCR, and TCRdb's table has in-frame clones only and misses some. The profile shows under 70,000 clones, about 89% of them singletons. Sequenced input: peripheral blood. J is TRBJ1-1 and V is TRBV30; D remains ambiguous. The TCR was taken from a woman aged 60-70 years with active or convalescent COVID-19. The CDR3 DNA reads TGTGCCTGGTCGGAGGGATTTGAAGCTTTCTTT. Translation: CAWSEGFEAFF.